One sample yielded the 22 T cell receptor beta chains listed below, sequenced in a study of blood T cell repertoires in COVID-19. The data were produced by immunoSEQ multiplex PCR, yet TCRdb's version contains in-frame clones alone and is incomplete. The profile shows about 300,000 clones, around 89% of them singletons. Sequencing was done on a sample of peripheral blood. The receptors were gathered from a man between 18 and 29 years old who had recovered from COVID-19.

V and J are TRBV11-2 and TRBJ1-2; no definite D call. V lost 5 bases and J lost 5, with 15 bases in between. The CDR3 is made up of 14 amino acids. Germline assignment: CDR1 SGHAT and CDR2 FQNNGV. DNA for the CDR3: TGTGCCAGCAGCAAAACGGCTGGAGATTATGGCTACACCTTC. This encodes CASSKTAGDYGYTF.

CDR3: CASSPRDRVLDTQYF. The CDR3 DNA is TGTGCCAGTAGTCCCCGGGACAGGGTTCTCGATACGCAGTATTTT. This rearrangement joins TRBV19 to TRBJ2-3, with 9 bases that match TRBD1. With V trimmed by 5 bases and J by 6 bases, 9 bases remained unmatched. Germline CDR1 LNHDA, CDR2 SQIVND (reference sequence). The CDR3 length is 15 residues.

This chain connects TRBV6-5 to TRBJ1-2; D is unclear. V lost 6 bases, J lost 2 bases, and 10 bases lay in between. The CDR3 loop spans 13 amino acids. The germline gives CDR1 MNHEY, CDR2 SVGAGI. This CDR3 is CASRPSLNYGYTF. As DNA, the CDR3 is TGTGCCAGCAGACCTAGCCTGAACTATGGCTACACCTTC.

This clone was seen a single time. The chain carries TRBV7-2 and TRBJ2-1, with 7 bases matching TRBD1. The CDR3 sequence is 17 residues long. Germline assignment: CDR1 SGHTA and CDR2 FQGNSA. V gave up 0 bases and J gave up 3 bases; unmatched junction bases: 8. CDR3 loop: CASSLAFDRAHYNEQFF. Here the CDR3 DNA reads TGTGCCAGCAGCTTAGCTTTCGACAGGGCGCACTACAATGAGCAGTTCTTC.

The CDR3 sequence: CASSLETGSANTGELFF. CDR3 DNA: TGTGCCAGCAGCTTAGAGACGGGGAGCGCGAACACCGGGGAGCTGTTTTTT. The chain is built from TRBV7-2 and TRBJ2-2, with D possibly matching TRBD2 (5 bases). This CDR3 is built from 17 residues. CDR1 SGHTA and CDR2 FQGNSA come from the germline V gene. Trimming stripped 1 base from V and 0 bases from J, with 12 bases between.

This chain joins TRBV19 and TRBJ1-1; D is perhaps TRBD1 (5 bases). The CDR3 extends over 14 amino acids. With 4 bases removed from V and 0 bases from J, the gap between germline ends came to 9 bases. Germline V gives CDR1 LNHDA, CDR2 SQIVND (reference sequence). The CDR3 region has the DNA TGTGCCAGTAGTAAATGGGGCCTGAACACTGAAGCTTTCTTT. Residues: CASSKWGLNTEAFF. Looking up the rest from reference TRBV19 and TRBJ1-1 gives the full variable domain: DGGITQSPKYLFRKEGQNVTLSCEQNLNHDAMYWYRQDPGQGLRLIYYSQIVNDFQKGDIAEGYSVSREKKESFPLTVTSAQKNPTAFYLCASSKWGLNTEAFFGQGTRLTVV.

This sequence joins TRBV7-9 and TRBJ2-4; D call uncertain. Trimming removed 5 bases at V and 0 bases at J, with 14 bases between. The CDR3 contains 16 residues. Germline V gives CDR1 SEHNR, CDR2 FQNEAQ (reference sequence). DNA of the CDR3: TGTGCCAGCAGCCAGCTAGATACCTTAGCCAAAAACATTCAGTACTTC. Its protein is CASSQLDTLAKNIQYF.

The chain carries TRBV5-1 and TRBJ2-1; no firm D call. The CDR3 consists of 13 residues. V shed 5 bases and J shed 5 bases, with 11 bases lying between them. Germline V gene lookup returns CDR1 SGHRS and CDR2 YFSETQ. CDR3 nucleotide sequence: TGCGCCAGCAGTGAGTTGTCCGACAATGAGCAGTTCTTC. As protein: CASSELSDNEQFF. The full variable domain, completed using reference TRBV5-1 and TRBJ2-1, is KAGVTQTPRYLIKTRGQQVTLSCSPISGHRSVSWYQQTPGQGLQFLFEYFSETQRNKGNFPGRFSGRQFSNSRSEMNVSTLELGDSALYLCASSELSDNEQFFGPGTRLTVL.

The chain uses TRBV7-9 and TRBJ2-2, with no clear D. The CDR3 extends over 12 amino acids. Germline V gives CDR1 SEHNR, CDR2 FQNEAQ (reference sequence). The ends were cut back, 5 bases at V and 7 bases at J, with 8 bases in the middle. CDR3 coding DNA: TGTGCCAGCAGCCCAGGCGACGGGGAGCTGTTTTTT. This sequence encodes CASSPGDGELFF.

This clone occurred once. The chain carries TRBV11-2 and TRBJ2-1, with D possibly matching TRBD2 (5 bases). V dropped 2 bases and J dropped 3 bases, with 11 bases sitting between them. This CDR3 is 15 amino acids long. Per germline, CDR1 SGHAT and CDR2 FQNNGV. The CDR3 sequence is CASSLTRDRYNEQFF. In nucleotides, the CDR3 is TGTGCCAGCAGCTTAACGAGGGATCGCTACAATGAGCAGTTCTTC.

V and J are TRBV29-1 and TRBJ1-2; D call uncertain. The CDR3 has 16 amino acids. Between the trimmed V and J ends, which lost 6 bases and 3 bases, there was a span of 23 bases. Germline lookup yields CDR1 SQVTM and CDR2 ANQGSEA. In DNA, the CDR3 is TGCAGCGTCGAATTCGAGCACAACAGTTTTGACTATGGCTACACCTTC. This translates into CSVEFEHNSFDYGYTF. Based on the CDR3 plus reference TRBV29-1 and TRBJ1-2, the full variable domain is SAVISQKPSRDICQRGTSLTIQCQVDSQVTMMFWYRQQPGQSLTLIATANQGSEATYESGFVIDKFPISRPNLTFSTLTVSNMSPEDSSIYLCSVEFEHNSFDYGYTFGSGTRLTVV.

The CDR3 loop is CASSQLESSGNTIYF. DNA of the CDR3: TGTGCCAGCAGCCAACTCGAGAGCTCTGGAAACACCATATATTTT. The chain joins TRBV3-1 (or the pseudogene TRBV3-2) to TRBJ1-3; D not certain. Trimming removed 2 bases at V and 0 bases at J, with 8 bases between. Germline V gene sequence: CDR1 LGHDT, CDR2 YNNKEL (reference sequence). CDR3 length: 15 amino acids.

The chain couples TRBV5-1 to TRBJ2-3; no clear D gene. Trimming left V 4 bases short and J 6 bases short, with 12 bases between. The CDR3 runs 13 residues. Per the germline V gene, CDR1 is SGHRS and CDR2 is YFSETQ. CDR3 protein: CASSPLIRDTQYF. The CDR3 DNA reads as TGCGCCAGCAGCCCACTTATCCGGGATACGCAGTATTTT.

The V gene is TRBV7-2, the J gene TRBJ2-1; TRBD1 matches at 10 bases. The CDR3 consists of 17 residues. Germline trimming cut 1 base from V and 8 bases from J; bases unmatched to any gene: 11. Germline CDR1 reads SGHTA; CDR2 reads FQGNSA. The CDR3 DNA sequence: TGTGCCAGCAGCTTAGTGGTTGCGGGACAGGGGATAGATGAGCAGTTCTTC. This translates into CASSLVVAGQGIDEQFF.

This sequence joins TRBV7-9 and TRBJ2-5, with a possible D match to TRBD2 (5 bases). The CDR3 is made up of 13 amino acids. V gave up 1 base and J gave up 5 bases, with 8 bases separating them. Germline V gene lookup returns CDR1 SEHNR and CDR2 FQNEAQ (reference sequence). The CDR3 region is CASSLGPGETQYF. In DNA, the CDR3 is TGTGCCAGCAGCTTAGGACCGGGGGAGACCCAGTACTTC.

The gene calls are TRBV11-2 and TRBJ2-7; 10 nucleotides align to TRBD1. CDR1 SGHAT and CDR2 FQNNGV come from the germline V gene. The CDR3 has 14 amino acids. With 1 base clipped from V and 4 bases from J, the junction kept 1 base outside the gene matches. CDR3 amino acids: CASSLGDRGYEQYF. The CDR3 region has the DNA TGTGCCAGCAGCTTAGGGGACAGGGGATACGAGCAGTACTTC. Looking up the rest from reference TRBV11-2 and TRBJ2-7 gives the full variable domain: EAGVAQSPRYKIIEKRQSVAFWCNPISGHATLYWYQQILGQGPKLLIQFQNNGVVDDSQLPKDRFSAERLKGVDSTLKIQPAKLEDSAVYLCASSLGDRGYEQYFGPGTRLTVT.

The chain joins TRBV4-1 to TRBJ2-1; 7 bases are a match to TRBD1. In germline, CDR1 is MGHRA, CDR2 YSYEKL. J gave up 6 bases and V 4 bases, and 6 bases lay outside the gene matches. This CDR3 has 14 residues. CDR3 in DNA: TGCGCCAGCAGCCCGACAGGGAAGTTCAATGAGCAGTTCTTC. It codes for CASSPTGKFNEQFF.

The chain links TRBV7-9 to TRBJ2-3; 12 bases map to TRBD2. The V gene's germline CDR1 is SEHNR and CDR2 FQNEAQ (reference sequence). CDR3 length: 16 amino acids. The junction had 6 bases not matched to a gene; V was cut back by 3 bases and J by 5 bases. The CDR3 reads CASSFSGLAGLDTQYF. DNA for the CDR3: TGTGCCAGCAGCTTTTCAGGACTAGCGGGATTAGATACGCAGTATTTT. Full variable domain (remainder filled in from reference TRBV7-9 and TRBJ2-3): DTGVSQNPRHKITKRGQNVTFRCDPISEHNRLYWYRQTLGQGPEFLTYFQNEAQLEKSRLLSDRFSAERPKGSFSTLEIQRTEQGDSAMYLCASSFSGLAGLDTQYFGPGTRLTVL.

The genes are TRBV20-1 and TRBJ1-4, with D uncertain. Germline V gene lookup returns CDR1 DFQATT and CDR2 SNEGSKA (reference sequence). V was cut by 3 bases and J by 8 bases, with 7 bases left in between. The CDR3 runs to 11 residues. In nucleotides, the CDR3 is TGCAGTGCTAGGCCCGGGGAAAAACTGTTTTTT. It codes for CSARPGEKLFF.

V and J are TRBV7-2 and TRBJ2-1; possibly TRBD2 for D (6 bases). CDR3 length equals 16 residues. Trimming left V 0 bases short and J 6 bases short, with 15 bases between. Germline V gene sequence: CDR1 SGHTA, CDR2 FQGNSA. The CDR3 is CASSLAPSAAPNEQFF. The CDR3, as DNA: TGTGCCAGCAGCTTAGCGCCTAGCGCTGCTCCCAATGAGCAGTTCTTC.

The chain links TRBV11-2 to TRBJ1-1; D gene uncertain. V was clipped by 1 base and J by 10 bases, with 13 bases between them. Germline assignment: CDR1 SGHAT and CDR2 FQNNGV. The CDR3 is 13 amino acids. In DNA, the CDR3 is TGTGCCAGCAGCTTAGTGTTGTCAGGATTAGCTTTCTTT. It specifies CASSLVLSGLAFF.

The V call is TRBV6-1, the J call TRBJ2-2; D remains unclear. V lost 2 bases, J lost 6 bases, and 7 bases lay in between. CDR1 and CDR2 (germline): MNHNS, SASEGT. The CDR3 extends over 13 amino acids. CDR3: CASSELGAGELFF. The CDR3 DNA reads TGTGCCAGCAGTGAACTGGGCGCCGGGGAGCTGTTTTTT.